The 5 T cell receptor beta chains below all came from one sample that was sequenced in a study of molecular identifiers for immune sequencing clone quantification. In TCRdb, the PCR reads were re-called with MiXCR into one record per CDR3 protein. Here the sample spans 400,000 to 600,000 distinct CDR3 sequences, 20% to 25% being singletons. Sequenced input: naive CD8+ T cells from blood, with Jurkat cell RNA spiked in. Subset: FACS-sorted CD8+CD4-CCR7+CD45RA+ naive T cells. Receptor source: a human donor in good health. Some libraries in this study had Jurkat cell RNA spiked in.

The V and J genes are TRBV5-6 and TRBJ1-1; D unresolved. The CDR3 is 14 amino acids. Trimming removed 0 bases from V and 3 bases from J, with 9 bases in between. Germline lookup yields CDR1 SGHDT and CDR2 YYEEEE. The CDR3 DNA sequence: TGTGCCAGCAGCTTGGGCGGATTTGACACTGAAGCTTTCTTT. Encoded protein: CASSLGGFDTEAFF. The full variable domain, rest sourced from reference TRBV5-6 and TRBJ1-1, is DAGVTQSPTHLIKTRGQQVTLRCSPKSGHDTVSWYQQALGQGPQFIFQYYEEEERQRGNFPDRFSGHQFPNYSSELNVNALLLGDSALYLCASSLGGFDTEAFFGQGTRLTVV.

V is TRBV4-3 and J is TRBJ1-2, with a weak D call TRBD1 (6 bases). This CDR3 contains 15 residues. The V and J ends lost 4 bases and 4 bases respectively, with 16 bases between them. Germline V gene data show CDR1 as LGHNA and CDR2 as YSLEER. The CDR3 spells CASSPDRQPVYGYTF. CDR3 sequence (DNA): TGCGCCAGCAGCCCAGACAGGCAGCCTGTCTATGGCTACACCTTC.

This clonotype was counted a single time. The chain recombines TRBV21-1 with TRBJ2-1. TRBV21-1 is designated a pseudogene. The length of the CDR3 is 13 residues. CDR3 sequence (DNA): TGTGCCAGCAGCAAAGAACTCTACAATGAGCAGTTCTTC. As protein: CASSKELYNEQFF.

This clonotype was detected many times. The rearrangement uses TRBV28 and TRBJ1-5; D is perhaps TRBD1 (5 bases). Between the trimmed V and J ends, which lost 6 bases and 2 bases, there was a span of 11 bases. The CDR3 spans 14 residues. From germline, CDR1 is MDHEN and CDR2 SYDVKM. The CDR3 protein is CASSPRGGNQPQHF. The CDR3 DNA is TGTGCCAGCAGCCCCCGGGGGGGCAATCAGCCCCAGCATTTT.

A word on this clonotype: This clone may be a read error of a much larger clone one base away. This CDR3 is CVSSTTGLNSRNTQYF. CDR3 nucleotides: TGTGTCAGCAGTACAACGGGACTCAACTCCCGGAATACGCAGTATTTT. This sequence joins TRBV27 and TRBJ2-3; tentatively, D is TRBD2 (6 bases). CDR1 MNHEY and CDR2 SMNVEV come from the germline V gene (reference sequence). The CDR3 runs 16 residues.